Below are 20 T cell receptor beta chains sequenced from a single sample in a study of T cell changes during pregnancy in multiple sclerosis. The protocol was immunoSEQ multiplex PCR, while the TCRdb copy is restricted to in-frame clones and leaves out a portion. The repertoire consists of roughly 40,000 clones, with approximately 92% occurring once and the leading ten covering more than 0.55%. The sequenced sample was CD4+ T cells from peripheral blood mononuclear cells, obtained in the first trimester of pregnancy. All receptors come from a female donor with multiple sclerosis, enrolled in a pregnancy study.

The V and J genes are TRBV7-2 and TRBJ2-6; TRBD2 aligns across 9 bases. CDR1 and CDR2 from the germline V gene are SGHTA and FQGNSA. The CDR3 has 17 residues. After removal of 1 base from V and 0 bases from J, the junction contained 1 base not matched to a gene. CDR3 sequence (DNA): TGTGCCAGCAGCTTAGATAGCGGGAGCTCTGGGGCCAACGTCCTGACTTTC. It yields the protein CASSLDSGSSGANVLTF.

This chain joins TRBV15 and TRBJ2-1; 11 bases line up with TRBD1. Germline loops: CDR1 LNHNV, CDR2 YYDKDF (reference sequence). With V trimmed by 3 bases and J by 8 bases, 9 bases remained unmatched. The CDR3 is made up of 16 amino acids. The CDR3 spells CATSSFGGQGAHEQFF. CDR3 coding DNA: TGTGCCACCAGCAGTTTCGGAGGACAGGGGGCACATGAGCAGTTCTTC.

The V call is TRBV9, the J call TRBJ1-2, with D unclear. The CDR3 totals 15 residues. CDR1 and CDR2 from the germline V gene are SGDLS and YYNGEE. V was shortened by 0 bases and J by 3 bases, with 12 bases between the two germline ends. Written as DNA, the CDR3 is TGTGCCAGCAGCGTAGCTACTCACGGAGACTATGGCTACACCTTC. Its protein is CASSVATHGDYGYTF.

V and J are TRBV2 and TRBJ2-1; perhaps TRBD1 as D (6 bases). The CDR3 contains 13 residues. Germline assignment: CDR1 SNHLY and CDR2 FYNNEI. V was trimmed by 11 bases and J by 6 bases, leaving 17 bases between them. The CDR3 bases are TGTGCCGGCCGCCCGGGACAACTCAATGAGCAGTTCTTC. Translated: CAGRPGQLNEQFF.

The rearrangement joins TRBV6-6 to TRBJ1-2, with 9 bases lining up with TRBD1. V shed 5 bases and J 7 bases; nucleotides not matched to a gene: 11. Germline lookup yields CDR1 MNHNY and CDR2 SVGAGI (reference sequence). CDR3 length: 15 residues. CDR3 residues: CASSPPGQGGSGYTF. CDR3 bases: TGTGCCAGCAGTCCTCCGGGACAGGGTGGGAGTGGCTACACCTTC.

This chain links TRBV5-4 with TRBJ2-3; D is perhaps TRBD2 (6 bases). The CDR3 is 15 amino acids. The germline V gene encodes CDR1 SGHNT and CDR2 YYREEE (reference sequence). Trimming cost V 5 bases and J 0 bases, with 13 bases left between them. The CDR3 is CASRTLAGSTDTQYF. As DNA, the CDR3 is TGTGCCAGCAGAACACTAGCCGGAAGCACAGATACGCAGTATTTT.

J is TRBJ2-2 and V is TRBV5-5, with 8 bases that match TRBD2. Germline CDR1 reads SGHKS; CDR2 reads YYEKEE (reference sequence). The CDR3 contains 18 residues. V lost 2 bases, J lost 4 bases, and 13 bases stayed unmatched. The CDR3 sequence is CASSFSVSGRGLTGELFF. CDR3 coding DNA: TGTGCCAGCAGCTTTAGTGTGAGCGGGAGAGGGCTCACCGGGGAGCTGTTTTTT.

The DNA for the CDR3 is TGTGCCAGCAGTTGGGCCAGGGTTGGCGGCTACACCTTC. It translates to CASSWARVGGYTF. The V gene is TRBV28, the J gene TRBJ1-2; the D gene is possibly TRBD1 (5 bases). Deletions cut 4 bases from V and 8 bases from J, with 14 bases between. The CDR3 has 13 residues. Germline V gene sequence: CDR1 MDHEN, CDR2 SYDVKM.

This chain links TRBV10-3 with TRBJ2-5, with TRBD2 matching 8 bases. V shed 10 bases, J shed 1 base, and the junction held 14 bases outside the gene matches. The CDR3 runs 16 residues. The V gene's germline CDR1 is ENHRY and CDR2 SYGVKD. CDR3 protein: CATGAGGGPGQETQYF. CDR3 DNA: TGTGCCACCGGGGCGGGGGGAGGGCCGGGCCAAGAGACCCAGTACTTC.

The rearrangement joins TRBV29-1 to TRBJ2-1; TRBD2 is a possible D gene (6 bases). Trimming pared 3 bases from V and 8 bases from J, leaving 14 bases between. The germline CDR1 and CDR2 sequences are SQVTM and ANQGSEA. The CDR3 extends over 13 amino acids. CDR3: CSVEGRTPDEQFF. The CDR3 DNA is TGCAGCGTTGAGGGGAGGACTCCAGATGAGCAGTTCTTC.

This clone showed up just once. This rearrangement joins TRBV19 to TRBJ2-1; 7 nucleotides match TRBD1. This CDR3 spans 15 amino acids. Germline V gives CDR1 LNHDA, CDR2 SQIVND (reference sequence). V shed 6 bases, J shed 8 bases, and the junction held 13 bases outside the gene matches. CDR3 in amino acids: CASRQDRHAFDEQFF. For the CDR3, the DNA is TGTGCCAGTAGACAGGACAGGCACGCTTTCGATGAGCAGTTCTTC.

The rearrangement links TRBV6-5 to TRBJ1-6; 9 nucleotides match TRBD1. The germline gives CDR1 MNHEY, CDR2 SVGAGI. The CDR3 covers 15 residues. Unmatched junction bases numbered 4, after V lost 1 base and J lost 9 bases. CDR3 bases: TGTGCCAGCAGTTACTTTGACAGGGGGGGTTCACCCCTCCACTTT. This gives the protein CASSYFDRGGSPLHF.

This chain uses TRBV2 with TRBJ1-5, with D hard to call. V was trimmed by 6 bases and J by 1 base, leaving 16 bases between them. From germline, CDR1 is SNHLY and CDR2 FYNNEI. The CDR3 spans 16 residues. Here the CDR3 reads CASSAQVVRSNQPQHF. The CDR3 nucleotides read TGTGCCAGCAGCGCCCAGGTGGTAAGGAGCAATCAGCCCCAGCATTTT.

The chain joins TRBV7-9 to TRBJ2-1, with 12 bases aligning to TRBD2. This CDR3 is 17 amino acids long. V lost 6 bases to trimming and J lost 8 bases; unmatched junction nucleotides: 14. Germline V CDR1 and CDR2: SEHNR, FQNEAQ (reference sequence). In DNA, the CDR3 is TGTGCCAGCAGTCGTACTATCGGACTAGCGGGAAATGATGAGCAGTTCTTC. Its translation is CASSRTIGLAGNDEQFF.

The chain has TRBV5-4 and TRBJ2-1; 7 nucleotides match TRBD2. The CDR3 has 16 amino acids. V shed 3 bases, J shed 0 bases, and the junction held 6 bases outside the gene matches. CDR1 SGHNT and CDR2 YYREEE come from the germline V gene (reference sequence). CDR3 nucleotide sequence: TGTGCCAGCAGCTCCGAACTAGCGAGCTCCTACAATGAGCAGTTCTTC. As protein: CASSSELASSYNEQFF.

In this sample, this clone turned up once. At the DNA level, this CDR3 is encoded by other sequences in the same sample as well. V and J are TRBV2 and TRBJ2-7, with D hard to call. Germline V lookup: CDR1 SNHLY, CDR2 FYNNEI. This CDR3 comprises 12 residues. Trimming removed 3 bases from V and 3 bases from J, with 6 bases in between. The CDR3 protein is CASSEASYEQYF. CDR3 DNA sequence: TGTGCCAGCAGTGAGGCCAGCTACGAGCAGTACTTC. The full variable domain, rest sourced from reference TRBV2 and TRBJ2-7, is EPEVTQTPSHQVTQMGQEVILRCVPISNHLYFYWYRQILGQKVEFLVSFYNNEISEKSEIFDDQFSVERPDGSNFTLKIRSTKLEDSAMYFCASSEASYEQYFGPGTRLTVT.

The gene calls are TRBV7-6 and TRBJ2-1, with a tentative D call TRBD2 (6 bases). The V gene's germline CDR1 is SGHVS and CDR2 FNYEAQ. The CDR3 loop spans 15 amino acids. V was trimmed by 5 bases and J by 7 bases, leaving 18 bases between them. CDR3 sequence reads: CASSRDWQVGNEQFF. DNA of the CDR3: TGTGCCAGCAGCCGGGACTGGCAGGTGGGGAATGAGCAGTTCTTC.

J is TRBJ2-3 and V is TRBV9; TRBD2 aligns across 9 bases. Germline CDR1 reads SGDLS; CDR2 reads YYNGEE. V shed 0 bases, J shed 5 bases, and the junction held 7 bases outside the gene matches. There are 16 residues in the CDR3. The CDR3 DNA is TGTGCCAGCAGCGTAGCCCTCCGACTAGCGGAAGATACGCAGTATTTT. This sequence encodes CASSVALRLAEDTQYF.

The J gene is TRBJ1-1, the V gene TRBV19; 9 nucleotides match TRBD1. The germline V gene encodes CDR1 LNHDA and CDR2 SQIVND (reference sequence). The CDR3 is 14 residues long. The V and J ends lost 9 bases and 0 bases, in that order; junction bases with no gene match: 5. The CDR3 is CASAGQGLNTEAFF. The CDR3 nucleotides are TGTGCCAGCGCGGGACAGGGACTGAACACTGAAGCTTTCTTT.

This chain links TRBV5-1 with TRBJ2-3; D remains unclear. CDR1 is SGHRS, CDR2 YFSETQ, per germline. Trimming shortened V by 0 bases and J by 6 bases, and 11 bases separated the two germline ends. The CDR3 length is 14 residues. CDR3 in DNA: TGCGCCAGCAGCTTGGGAGTATCCCCGGATACGCAGTATTTT. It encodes CASSLGVSPDTQYF. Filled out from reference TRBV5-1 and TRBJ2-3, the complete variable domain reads KAGVTQTPRYLIKTRGQQVTLSCSPISGHRSVSWYQQTPGQGLQFLFEYFSETQRNKGNFPGRFSGRQFSNSRSEMNVSTLELGDSALYLCASSLGVSPDTQYFGPGTRLTVL.